A single sample is the source of the 31 T cell receptor beta chains below, sequenced in a study of blood T cell repertoires in COVID-19. Generated by immunoSEQ multiplex PCR, the TCRdb table keeps only in-frame clones and is missing some. The repertoire holds 250,000 to 300,000 clones, more than 75% seen once, with roughly 2% in the top ten. The sample comprised PBMCs or T cells enriched from blood (not recorded which). The origin of the receptors is a woman aged 55-69 years in a cohort exposed to, infected with or recovered from COVID-19 (not recorded which).

The rearrangement links TRBV4-1 to TRBJ2-3, with 8 nucleotides matching TRBD2. There are 18 residues in the CDR3. Germline V CDR1 and CDR2: MGHRA, YSYEKL. The junction had 16 bases not matched to a gene; V was cut back by 0 bases and J by 8 bases. The CDR3 bases are TGCGCCAGCAGCCAAGAAGGCCTAGCGGGCCCGGGCCGGGCTACGCAGTATTTT. This translates into CASSQEGLAGPGRATQYF.

A single count supports this clone. The chain joins TRBV28 to TRBJ1-2; 12 nucleotides line up with TRBD1. V was clipped by 6 bases and J by 6 bases; unmatched bases: 5. The germline CDR1 and CDR2 sequences are MDHEN and SYDVKM. The CDR3 has 14 residues. This CDR3 is CASRPGTGGHGYTF. The CDR3 DNA reads TGTGCCAGCAGACCCGGGACAGGGGGCCATGGCTACACCTTC.

The chain joins TRBV5-1 to TRBJ1-1; 7 bases align to TRBD1. Trimming took 7 bases from V and 0 from J; bases not matched to a gene: 6. This CDR3 comprises 14 residues. Germline V lookup: CDR1 SGHRS, CDR2 YFSETQ. This CDR3 reads CASQAGGLNTEAFF. The CDR3 region has the DNA TGCGCCAGCCAAGCAGGGGGGCTGAACACTGAAGCTTTCTTT.

The chain joins TRBV6-5 to TRBJ2-7; TRBD1 might be the D (6 bases). Germline V gene sequence: CDR1 MNHEY, CDR2 SVGAGI. Trimming shortened V by 10 bases and J by 0 bases, and 13 bases separated the two germline ends. CDR3 length: 13 residues. The DNA of the CDR3 is TGTGCCACCCAAAGGACAGTCTCCTACGAGCAGTACTTC. This codes for CATQRTVSYEQYF.

The chain is built from TRBV5-4 and TRBJ1-6, with TRBD1 matching over 9 bases. CDR3 length: 13 residues. Germline CDR1 reads SGHNT; CDR2 reads YYREEE (reference sequence). V was clipped by 5 bases and J by 11 bases; unmatched bases: 5. CDR3 nucleotide sequence: TGTGCCAGCAGTCGGGACAGGGACGCACCCCTCCACTTT. Its translation: CASSRDRDAPLHF.

The chain recombines TRBV6-5 with TRBJ2-7, with D perhaps TRBD2 (5 bases). The germline gives CDR1 MNHEY, CDR2 SVGAGI. This CDR3 has 13 residues. V was shortened by 2 bases and J by 3 bases, with 8 bases between the two germline ends. CDR3 loop: CASSYGEGYEQYF. The CDR3 DNA is TGTGCCAGCAGTTACGGCGAGGGCTACGAGCAGTACTTC.

The chain has TRBV3-1 (or the pseudogene TRBV3-2) and TRBJ2-1, with 9 bases that match TRBD2. The CDR3 has 15 amino acids. The V and J ends lost 2 bases and 6 bases, in that order; junction bases with no gene match: 5. The V gene's germline CDR1 is LGHDT and CDR2 YNNKEL (reference sequence). The CDR3 sequence is CASSQRLAVGNEQFF. CDR3 in DNA: TGTGCCAGCAGCCAACGACTAGCGGTTGGCAATGAGCAGTTCTTC.

This clone turned up a few times. The rearrangement joins TRBV5-1 to TRBJ2-2; the D gene is possibly TRBD2 (6 bases). The CDR3 is 15 residues long. In germline, CDR1 is SGHRS, CDR2 YFSETQ. The germline V and J ends were trimmed by 3 bases and 8 bases, with 17 bases remaining between them. The CDR3 DNA is TGCGCCAGCAGCTATCGGTACGGGAGTACAGGGGAGCTGTTTTTT. Translation gives CASSYRYGSTGELFF.

The rearrangement uses TRBV2 and TRBJ1-2, with TRBD1 matching 11 bases. Germline CDR1 SNHLY, CDR2 FYNNEI. CDR3 length: 15 amino acids. V gave up 2 bases and J gave up 6 bases; unmatched junction bases: 5. In nucleotides, the CDR3 is TGTGCCAGCAGTGAATTAATGGGACAGGGGGATGGCTACACCTTC. Translation gives CASSELMGQGDGYTF.

The chain couples TRBV7-9 to TRBJ2-5, with D uncertain. The CDR3 sequence is 15 residues long. Trimming pared 1 base from V and 1 base from J, leaving 10 bases between. Looked up from germline, CDR1 is SEHNR and CDR2 is FQNEAQ (reference sequence). CDR3 in amino acids: CASSLGETTQETQYF. The CDR3 nucleotides are TGTGCCAGCAGCTTAGGTGAAACTACCCAAGAGACCCAGTACTTC.

This clone was counted once. The chain uses TRBV7-2 and TRBJ2-1; the D gene is possibly TRBD2 (6 bases). The CDR3 totals 16 residues. V was trimmed by 3 bases and J by 4 bases, leaving 16 bases between them. Germline lookup yields CDR1 SGHTA and CDR2 FQGNSA. CDR3 DNA sequence: TGTGCCAGCAGCTTGAATAGCGGAGGAATGTACAATGAGCAGTTCTTC. This sequence encodes CASSLNSGGMYNEQFF.

The chain joins TRBV5-1 to TRBJ2-1; D gene ambiguous. Trimming removed 6 bases at V and 6 bases at J, with 10 bases between. This CDR3 contains 12 residues. Germline CDR1 is SGHRS and CDR2 is YFSETQ. The CDR3 loop is CASTMTANEQFF. The CDR3 nucleotides read TGCGCCAGCACCATGACTGCCAATGAGCAGTTCTTC.

This clone was seen only a few times. The chain employs TRBV2 and TRBJ1-5; 7 positions agree with TRBD1. V trimming: 7 bases; J trimming: 0 bases; junction bases outside the gene matches: 3. This CDR3 has 14 amino acids. Germline V gene sequence: CDR1 SNHLY, CDR2 FYNNEI. DNA of the CDR3: TGTGCCAGCAATAGGGGGCATAGCAATCAGCCCCAGCATTTT. It specifies CASNRGHSNQPQHF.

The rearrangement uses TRBV29-1 and TRBJ1-1; 8 bases agree with TRBD1. Germline trimming cut 4 bases from V and 3 bases from J; bases unmatched to any gene: 7. CDR3 length: 14 residues. Germline V lookup: CDR1 SQVTM, CDR2 ANQGSEA. This chain's CDR3 is CSVAPGQAYTEAFF. In DNA form, the CDR3 reads TGCAGCGTTGCCCCGGGACAGGCTTACACTGAAGCTTTCTTT.

The chain has TRBV19 and TRBJ1-4; D may be TRBD1 (6 bases). Germline V lookup: CDR1 LNHDA, CDR2 SQIVND (reference sequence). V was pared by 10 bases and J by 0 bases, with 12 bases between. CDR3 length: 14 residues. The DNA for the CDR3 is TGTGCCATGACAGGCCGGCCAACTAATGAAAAACTGTTTTTT. Amino acids: CAMTGRPTNEKLFF.

The CDR3 nucleotides are TGTGCCAGCAGCTTACAAAGGGACAGGAGGTTAGATACGCAGTATTTT. It yields the protein CASSLQRDRRLDTQYF. J is TRBJ2-3 and V is TRBV7-8, with 8 bases matching TRBD1. The CDR3 consists of 16 residues. With 2 bases clipped from V and 5 bases from J, the junction kept 9 bases outside the gene matches. Germline CDR1 SGHVS, CDR2 FQNEAQ.

J is TRBJ2-7 and V is TRBV5-1, with 9 bases matching TRBD2. V dropped 4 bases and J dropped 10; count of bases not matched to a gene: 15. Per germline, CDR1 SGHRS and CDR2 YFSETQ. This CDR3 is 15 amino acids long. CDR3 sequence: CASSGVAGALHSQYF. The CDR3 DNA is TGCGCCAGCAGCGGAGTAGCGGGAGCGTTACATAGTCAGTACTTC.

Only one count was recorded for this clone. The chain recombines TRBV5-8 with TRBJ2-2, with 7 nucleotides matching TRBD2. The CDR3 is 16 amino acids. V dropped 1 base and J dropped 5; count of bases not matched to a gene: 8. Germline values: CDR1 SGHTS, CDR2 YDEGEE. The CDR3 region is CASSLLAGVETGELFF. The CDR3 coding sequence is TGTGCCAGCAGCTTGTTGGCGGGAGTAGAAACCGGGGAGCTGTTTTTT.

This rearrangement joins TRBV28 to TRBJ1-5; a weak D match, TRBD1 (5 bases). Germline CDR1 reads MDHEN; CDR2 reads SYDVKM. Trimming took off 2 bases at V and 0 bases at J, with 8 bases between the two ends. The CDR3 covers 15 residues. CDR3 residues: CASSLAGLSNQPQHF. The CDR3 region has the DNA TGTGCCAGCAGTTTAGCAGGGCTTAGCAATCAGCCCCAGCATTTT.

V is TRBV11-2 and J is TRBJ2-7; TRBD1 agrees at 9 bases. V shed 3 bases and J 6 bases; nucleotides not matched to a gene: 6. Germline V gene sequence: CDR1 SGHAT, CDR2 FQNNGV. The CDR3 extends over 14 amino acids. The CDR3 here is CASSLGTGSREQYF. The CDR3 bases are TGTGCCAGCAGCTTGGGGACAGGGTCCCGCGAGCAGTACTTC.

The chain employs TRBV7-9 and TRBJ1-5; TRBD1 agrees at 7 bases. The CDR3 loop spans 14 amino acids. Germline loops: CDR1 SEHNR, CDR2 FQNEAQ (reference sequence). V lost 6 bases, J lost 5 bases, and 7 bases stayed unmatched. The CDR3 DNA sequence: TGTGCCAGCAGTTCACAGGGGACGGATCAGCCCCAGCATTTT. This codes for CASSSQGTDQPQHF.

This clone appeared once. V gene TRBV30 combines with J gene TRBJ2-3; D gene unclear. V lost 3 bases, J lost 0 bases, and 10 bases lay in between. CDR3 length: 14 residues. In germline, CDR1 is GTSNPN, CDR2 SVGIG (reference sequence). CDR3 bases: TGTGCCTGGAGCGCTCTTAGAAGCACAGATACGCAGTATTTT. Its protein is CAWSALRSTDTQYF.

This chain connects TRBV15 to TRBJ1-5, with 8 bases matching TRBD1. J gave up 1 base and V 5 bases, and 16 bases lay outside the gene matches. The CDR3 has 19 amino acids. The V gene's germline CDR1 is LNHNV and CDR2 YYDKDF (reference sequence). CDR3 DNA: TGTGCCACCAGCGATGGACAGGGTCGATGGTTCTGGAGCAATCAGCCCCAGCATTTT. This encodes CATSDGQGRWFWSNQPQHF.

The chain recombines TRBV10-2 with TRBJ2-1; 10 positions match TRBD1. This CDR3 is 14 amino acids long. The J segment lost 10 bases and the V segment lost 0 bases, leaving 3 bases of the junction unmatched. Germline V gives CDR1 WSHSY, CDR2 SAAADI. The CDR3 loop reads CASSESTGGYEQFF. The CDR3 DNA sequence: TGCGCCAGCAGTGAGTCGACAGGGGGCTACGAGCAGTTCTTC.

The chain couples TRBV19 to TRBJ1-1, with 7 bases lining up with TRBD1. Germline assignment: CDR1 LNHDA and CDR2 SQIVND (reference sequence). This CDR3 region has 15 residues. The junction had 7 bases not matched to a gene; V was cut back by 5 bases and J by 1 base. The CDR3 nucleotides are TGTGCCAGTAGTCTACAGGGGCCGCCGAACACTGAAGCTTTCTTT. Amino acids: CASSLQGPPNTEAFF.

This sequence joins TRBV6-2 or TRBV6-3 and TRBJ2-1; 8 nucleotides match TRBD2. CDR3 length equals 17 residues. CDR1 is MNHEY, CDR2 SVGEGT, per germline. Trimming at V came to 4 bases and at J to 1 base, leaving 9 bases not matched to a gene. CDR3 sequence: CASSSRVAGRSYNEQFF. CDR3 nucleotides: TGTGCCAGCAGTTCTCGAGTAGCGGGGAGGTCCTACAATGAGCAGTTCTTC.

This clone was recorded many times. This rearrangement joins TRBV6-1 to TRBJ1-6, with 9 bases lining up with TRBD1. Per germline, CDR1 MNHNS and CDR2 SASEGT. The CDR3 is 18 amino acids. V shed 4 bases and J 7 bases; nucleotides not matched to a gene: 14. The CDR3 sequence is CASSGTGQGLFRNSPLHF. The DNA of the CDR3 is TGTGCCAGCAGTGGGACGGGACAGGGACTCTTTAGGAATTCACCCCTCCACTTT.

This clone was detected a few times. This sequence joins TRBV7-9 and TRBJ1-1, with 7 nucleotides matching TRBD1. The CDR3 has 10 residues. The V gene's germline CDR1 is SEHNR and CDR2 FQNEAQ (reference sequence). With 8 bases clipped from V and 7 bases from J, the junction kept 1 base outside the gene matches. The CDR3 protein is CASGTVEAFF. The CDR3 DNA sequence: TGTGCCAGCGGGACAGTTGAAGCTTTCTTT.

This chain links TRBV30 with TRBJ1-3; 7 bases agree with TRBD1. Per germline, CDR1 GTSNPN and CDR2 SVGIG (reference sequence). There are 15 residues in the CDR3. V shed 2 bases, J shed 0 bases, and the junction held 4 bases outside the gene matches. The CDR3 protein is CAWSPTGLSGNTIYF. The DNA of the CDR3 is TGTGCCTGGAGTCCGACAGGGCTCTCTGGAAACACCATATATTTT.

The chain combines TRBV24-1 with TRBJ1-1; 7 positions agree with TRBD1. CDR3 size: 19 residues. Germline V gene data show CDR1 as KGHDR and CDR2 as SFDVKD. V lost 9 bases, J lost 1 base, and 22 bases stayed unmatched. In nucleotides, the CDR3 is TGTGCCACCTTTACTCAAACTACAGGGGATTTTAAGCGGAACACTGAAGCTTTCTTT. Its translation: CATFTQTTGDFKRNTEAFF.

This clone was found once. This chain uses TRBV18 with TRBJ2-1; 8 bases match TRBD2. V trimming: 2 bases; J trimming: 7 bases; junction bases outside the gene matches: 1. Germline V gene data show CDR1 as KGHSH and CDR2 as LQKENI. The CDR3 loop spans 13 amino acids. As DNA, the CDR3 is TGTGCCAGCTCACCAGGGACTAGGAATGAGCAGTTCTTC. Its protein product is CASSPGTRNEQFF.